These T cell receptor beta chains were read from a single sample in a study of molecular identifiers for immune sequencing clone quantification. A single record per CDR3 protein comes from TCRdb applying MiXCR to the PCR reads. The profile shows around 480,000 distinct CDR3 sequences, over 20% of them singletons. What was sequenced was naive CD8+ T cells from blood, with Jurkat cell RNA spiked in. Every receptor here comes from a human donor in good health. Some libraries in this study had Jurkat cell RNA spiked in. Each CDR3 is given with its conserved first and last residue. The order of the fields is V gene, clone size, D gene, J gene, CDR3 protein, CDR3 DNA. D genes are given only for firm matches. Size tells how often a clone was seen (once, few, many) or the class of an expanded clone, and some rows leave it out.

V: TRBV14; size: many; D: -; J: TRBJ1-4; CDR3: CASSQDEGNEKLFF; DNA: TGTGCCAGCAGCCAAGATGAGGGGAATGAAAAACTGTTTTTT
V: TRBV7-9; size: many; D: -; J: TRBJ1-1; CDR3: CASSLSSPEAFF; DNA: TGTGCCAGCAGCTTATCTAGCCCTGAAGCTTTCTTT
V: TRBV6-8; size: -; D: -; J: TRBJ1-4; CDR3: CASSNNGGPPNEKLFF; DNA: TGTGCCAGTTCAAACAACGGGGGGCCGCCTAATGAAAAACTGTTTTTT
V: TRBV2; size: -; D: TRBD2; J: TRBJ2-7; CDR3: CVSSSGSSYEQYF; DNA: TGTGTCAGCAGCAGCGGGAGTTCCTACGAGCAGTACTTC
V: TRBV7-2; size: few; D: TRBD1; J: TRBJ2-5; CDR3: CASSFDRVEETQYF; DNA: TGTGCCAGCAGCTTTGACAGGGTGGAAGAGACCCAGTACTTC
V: TRBV28; size: many; D: TRBD1; J: TRBJ2-7; CDR3: CASSTTGGGYEQYF; DNA: TGTGCCAGCAGTACTACAGGGGGCGGGTACGAGCAGTACTTC
V: TRBV27; size: -; D: -; J: TRBJ2-7; CDR3: CASSLAPGALEQYF; DNA: TGTGCCAGCAGTTTAGCCCCCGGCGCGTTGGAGCAGTACTTC
V: TRBV4-2; size: -; D: TRBD1; J: TRBJ2-6; CDR3: CASTPTGNGANVLTF; DNA: TGTGCCAGCACCCCGACAGGGAATGGGGCCAACGTCCTGACTTTC
V: TRBV12-3/TRBV12-4; size: -; D: -; J: TRBJ1-1; CDR3: CASSFKLWGRNTEAFF; DNA: TGTGCCAGCAGTTTTAAGTTATGGGGACGAAACACTGAAGCTTTCTTT
V: TRBV29-1; size: few; D: -; J: TRBJ1-1; CDR3: CSVLTATNTEAFF; DNA: TGCAGCGTTTTAACAGCAACGAACACTGAAGCTTTCTTT
V: TRBV10-3; size: -; D: -; J: TRBJ2-3; CDR3: CAIRLDLTDTQYF; DNA: TGTGCCATCAGACTAGACCTCACAGATACGCAGTATTTT
V: TRBV27; size: -; D: TRBD1; J: TRBJ2-3; CDR3: CASRGGTGDSLGDTQYF; DNA: TGTGCCAGCCGGGGGGGGACAGGGGATTCTTTGGGGGATACGCAGTATTTT
V: TRBV9; size: -; D: -; J: TRBJ2-3; CDR3: CASSVGVSSTDTQYF; DNA: TGTGCCAGCAGCGTAGGTGTTAGCAGCACAGATACGCAGTATTTT
V: TRBV7-9; size: many; D: -; J: TRBJ1-5; CDR3: CASSLEGQPQHF; DNA: TGTGCCAGCAGCTTAGAAGGGCAGCCCCAGCATTTT
V: TRBV7-9; size: -; D: TRBD2; J: TRBJ2-5; CDR3: CASSIKGLGQETQYF; DNA: TGTGCCAGCAGCATAAAGGGACTAGGACAAGAGACCCAGTACTTC
V: TRBV6-5; size: many; D: TRBD1; J: TRBJ2-3; CDR3: CASGVWSTGADTQYF; DNA: TGTGCCAGCGGAGTGTGGTCAACAGGGGCAGATACGCAGTATTTT
V: TRBV13; size: -; D: -; J: TRBJ2-7; CDR3: CASSFGVRAYEQYF; DNA: TGTGCCAGCAGCTTTGGGGTGAGAGCCTACGAGCAGTACTTC
V: TRBV4-3; size: few; D: TRBD1; J: TRBJ2-6; CDR3: CASQADRGVSTGANVLTF; DNA: TGCGCCTCCCAGGCCGACAGGGGCGTCAGTACTGGGGCCAACGTCCTGACTTTC
V: TRBV11-2; size: many; D: -; J: TRBJ1-1; CDR3: CAREIAGEAFF; DNA: TGTGCCCGCGAAATCGCCGGGGAAGCTTTCTTT
V: TRBV12-3/TRBV12-4; size: -; D: -; J: TRBJ2-7; CDR3: CASSFGYEQHF; DNA: TGTGCCAGCAGTTTTGGGTACGAGCAGCACTTC
V: TRBV4-2; size: -; D: TRBD1; J: TRBJ1-1; CDR3: CASSHTGDAEAFF; DNA: TGTGCCAGCAGCCATACAGGGGACGCTGAAGCTTTCTTT
V: TRBV7-6; size: few; D: TRBD2; J: TRBJ2-3; CDR3: CASSLGTSAGDTQYF; DNA: TGTGCCAGCAGCTTGGGGACTAGCGCGGGAGATACGCAGTATTTT
V: TRBV29-1; size: many; D: -; J: TRBJ2-7; CDR3: CSVGGPGGSYEQYF; DNA: TGCAGCGTTGGAGGGCCTGGGGGGTCCTACGAGCAGTACTTC
V: TRBV28; size: -; D: TRBD1; J: TRBJ2-1; CDR3: CASRDRGENEQFF; DNA: TGTGCCAGCAGGGACAGGGGAGAGAATGAGCAGTTCTTC
V: TRBV5-1; size: few; D: -; J: TRBJ2-7; CDR3: CASSWGDHTYEQYF; DNA: TGCGCCAGCAGCTGGGGGGACCATACCTACGAGCAGTACTTC
V: TRBV7-9; size: many; D: TRBD2; J: TRBJ2-7; CDR3: CASSLLGGDEQYF; DNA: TGTGCCAGCAGCTTGCTGGGAGGGGACGAGCAGTACTTC
V: TRBV7-9; size: -; D: -; J: TRBJ2-3; CDR3: CASSQGSGPYTDTQYF; DNA: TGTGCCAGCAGCCAGGGGTCAGGGCCCTACACAGATACGCAGTATTTT
V: TRBV5-6; size: many; D: TRBD1; J: TRBJ2-7; CDR3: CASSWGQGSYEQYF; DNA: TGTGCCAGCAGCTGGGGACAGGGTAGCTACGAGCAGTACTTC
V: TRBV14; size: many; D: TRBD2; J: TRBJ2-1; CDR3: CASSHFASGIENEQFF; DNA: TGTGCCAGCAGCCATTTTGCTAGCGGGATTGAGAATGAGCAGTTCTTC
V: TRBV4-3; size: -; D: -; J: TRBJ1-4; CDR3: CASSQDRNSLYEKLFF; DNA: TGCGCCAGCAGCCAAGATCGAAACAGCTTATATGAAAAACTGTTTTTT
V: TRBV2; size: many; D: -; J: TRBJ2-3; CDR3: CASSDEGARGARTDTQYF; DNA: TGTGCCAGCAGTGATGAAGGAGCACGGGGGGCACGCACAGATACGCAGTATTTT
V: TRBV27; size: few; D: TRBD1; J: TRBJ2-5; CDR3: CASRVDRARQETQYF; DNA: TGTGCCAGCAGGGTGGACAGGGCACGCCAAGAGACCCAGTACTTC
V: TRBV9; size: many; D: -; J: TRBJ2-3; CDR3: CASSAALYMGDTQYF; DNA: TGTGCCAGCAGCGCGGCTCTTTATATGGGAGATACGCAGTATTTT
V: TRBV7-2; size: many; D: TRBD2; J: TRBJ2-3; CDR3: CASSFTGGRLGSTDTQYF; DNA: TGTGCCAGCAGCTTCACCGGCGGGAGGTTGGGGAGCACAGATACGCAGTATTTT
V: TRBV4-3; size: -; D: TRBD2; J: TRBJ2-5; CDR3: CASSQDTTGRVGETQYF; DNA: TGCGCCAGCAGCCAAGATACGACCGGGAGGGTCGGGGAGACCCAGTACTTC
V: TRBV5-8; size: -; D: -; J: TRBJ1-6; CDR3: CASSWDATDNSPLHF; DNA: TGTGCCAGCAGCTGGGACGCGACGGATAATTCACCCCTCCACTTC
V: TRBV11-2; size: once; D: -; J: TRBJ2-5; CDR3: CASRLDTLRCGVQETQYF; DNA: TGTGCCAGCAGATTAGACACTCTCCGGTGTGGGGTCCAAGAGACCCAGTACTTC
V: TRBV20-1; size: few; D: TRBD2; J: TRBJ2-3; CDR3: CSAPSGRASDTQYF; DNA: TGCAGTGCCCCTAGCGGGAGGGCATCGGATACGCAGTATTTT
V: TRBV5-4; size: -; D: -; J: TRBJ2-3; CDR3: CASSLVEGNTDTQYF; DNA: TGTGCCAGCAGCTTGGTGGAGGGAAACACAGATACGCAGTATTTT
V: TRBV2; size: few; D: -; J: TRBJ2-1; CDR3: CASSVEGSSYNEQFF; DNA: TGTGCCAGCAGTGTTGAGGGAAGCTCCTACAATGAGCAGTTCTTC
V: TRBV4-1; size: -; D: -; J: TRBJ2-7; CDR3: CASSQEPGTRSEQYF; DNA: TGCGCCAGCAGCCAAGAGCCCGGGACACGGTCCGAGCAGTACTTC
V: TRBV9; size: many; D: TRBD2; J: TRBJ2-7; CDR3: CASSPGLGGYEQYF; DNA: TGTGCCAGCAGCCCCGGCCTGGGGGGGTACGAGCAGTACTTC
V: TRBV19; size: few; D: -; J: TRBJ2-7; CDR3: CASSGYEGHPEQYF; DNA: TGTGCCAGTAGTGGCTACGAGGGACACCCGGAGCAGTACTTC
V: TRBV7-9; size: few; D: TRBD2; J: TRBJ2-5; CDR3: CASSLERGAVLETQYF; DNA: TGTGCCAGCAGCTTAGAGCGGGGGGCCGTTTTAGAGACCCAGTACTTC
V: TRBV2; size: many; D: TRBD2; J: TRBJ2-3; CDR3: CASSVTSGGAVADTQYF; DNA: TGTGCCAGCAGCGTTACTAGCGGGGGGGCCGTAGCAGATACGCAGTATTTT
V: TRBV30; size: few; D: TRBD1; J: TRBJ2-7; CDR3: CAWDTGGFSYEQYF; DNA: TGTGCCTGGGATACAGGGGGTTTTTCCTACGAGCAGTACTTC
V: TRBV10-3; size: -; D: TRBD1; J: TRBJ2-7; CDR3: CATGGTGGFEQYF; DNA: TGTGCCACAGGAGGGACAGGGGGTTTCGAGCAGTACTTC
V: TRBV9; size: -; D: -; J: TRBJ2-7; CDR3: CASSPQGSSYEQYF; DNA: TGTGCCAGCAGCCCCCAGGGCAGCTCCTACGAGCAGTACTTC
V: TRBV6-2/TRBV6-3; size: -; D: -; J: TRBJ2-7; CDR3: CASSKSETRGYEQYF; DNA: TGTGCCAGCAGTAAATCCGAGACCAGGGGCTACGAGCAGTACTTC